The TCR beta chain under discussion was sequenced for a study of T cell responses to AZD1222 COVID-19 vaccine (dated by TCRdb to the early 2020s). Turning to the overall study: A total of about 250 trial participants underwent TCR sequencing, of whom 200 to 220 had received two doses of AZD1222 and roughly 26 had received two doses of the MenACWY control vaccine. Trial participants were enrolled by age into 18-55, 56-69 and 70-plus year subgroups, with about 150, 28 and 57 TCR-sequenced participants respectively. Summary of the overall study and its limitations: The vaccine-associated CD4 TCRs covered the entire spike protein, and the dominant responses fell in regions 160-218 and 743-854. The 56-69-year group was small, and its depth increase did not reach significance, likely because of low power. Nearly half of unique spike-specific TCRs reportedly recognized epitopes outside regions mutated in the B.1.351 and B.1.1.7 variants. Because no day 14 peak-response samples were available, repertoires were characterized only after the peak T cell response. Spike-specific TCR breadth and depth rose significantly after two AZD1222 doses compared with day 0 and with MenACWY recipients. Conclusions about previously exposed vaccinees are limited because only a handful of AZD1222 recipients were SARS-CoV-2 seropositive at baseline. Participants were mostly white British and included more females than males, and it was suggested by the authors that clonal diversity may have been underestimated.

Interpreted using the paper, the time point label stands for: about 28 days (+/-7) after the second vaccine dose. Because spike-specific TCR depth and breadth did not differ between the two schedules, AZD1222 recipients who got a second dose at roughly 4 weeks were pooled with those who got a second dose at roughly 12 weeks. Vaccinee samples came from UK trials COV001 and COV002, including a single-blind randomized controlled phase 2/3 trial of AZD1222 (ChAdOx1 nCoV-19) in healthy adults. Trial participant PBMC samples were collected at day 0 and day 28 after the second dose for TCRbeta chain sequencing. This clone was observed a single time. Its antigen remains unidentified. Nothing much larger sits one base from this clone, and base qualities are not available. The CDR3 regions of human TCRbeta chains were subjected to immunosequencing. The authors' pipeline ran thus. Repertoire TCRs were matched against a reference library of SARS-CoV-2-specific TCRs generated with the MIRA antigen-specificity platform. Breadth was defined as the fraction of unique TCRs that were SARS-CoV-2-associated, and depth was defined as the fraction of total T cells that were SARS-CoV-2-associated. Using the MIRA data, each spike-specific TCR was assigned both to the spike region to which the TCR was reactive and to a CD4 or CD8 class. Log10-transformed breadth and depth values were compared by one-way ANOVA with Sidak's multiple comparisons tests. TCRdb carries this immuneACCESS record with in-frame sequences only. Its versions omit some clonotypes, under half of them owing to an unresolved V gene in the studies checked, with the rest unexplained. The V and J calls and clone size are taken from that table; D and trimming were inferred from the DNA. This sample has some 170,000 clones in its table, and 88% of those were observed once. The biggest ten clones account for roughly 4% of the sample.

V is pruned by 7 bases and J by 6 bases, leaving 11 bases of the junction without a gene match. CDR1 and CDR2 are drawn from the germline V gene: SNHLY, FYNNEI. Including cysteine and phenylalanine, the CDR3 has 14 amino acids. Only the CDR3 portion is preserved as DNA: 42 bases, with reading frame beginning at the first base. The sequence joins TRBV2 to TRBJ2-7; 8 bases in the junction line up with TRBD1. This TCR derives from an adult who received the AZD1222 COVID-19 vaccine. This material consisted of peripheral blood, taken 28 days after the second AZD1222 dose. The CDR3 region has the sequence CASTLRTGFLEQYF. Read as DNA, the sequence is TGTGCCAGCACCCTCCGGACAGGGTTTCTCGAGCAGTACTTC.